This is a list of T cell receptor beta chains from one sample in a study of blood T cell repertoires in COVID-19. The method was immunoSEQ multiplex PCR; TCRdb's version includes in-frame clones alone and lacks a portion of them. The sample holds approximately 240,000 clones, roughly 84% seen once. Sequencing was done on a sample of peripheral blood. The receptors were gathered from a man aged 50 to 59 who had recovered from COVID-19. CDR3s include the opening cysteine and the closing phenylalanine or tryptophan. D genes are given only for firm matches. Where a row states a size, it is once, few, many or the class of an expanded clone; other rows omit it.

cdr3_aa cdr3_nt clone_size j_call d_call v_call
CASSPDRGNEKLFF TGTGCCAGCAGTCCGGACAGAGGTAATGAAAAACTGTTTTTT - TRBJ1-4 - TRBV2
CASSEEQGYRSPLHF TGTGCCAGCAGTGAAGAGCAGGGGTATAGGTCACCCCTCCACTTT few TRBJ1-6 - TRBV2
CASSLELAGPYEQYF TGTGCCAGCAGCTTAGAACTAGCGGGACCCTACGAGCAGTACTTC once TRBJ2-7 TRBD2 TRBV7-2
CASSLGSNFGGGPYEQYF TGTGCCAGCAGCTTGGGGTCGAATTTCGGGGGAGGCCCCTACGAGCAGTACTTC once TRBJ2-7 - TRBV5-4
CASSPKGQSEMNTEAFF TGTGCCAGCAGTCCGAAGGGACAGTCGGAAATGAACACTGAAGCTTTCTTT - TRBJ1-1 TRBD1 TRBV7-9
CASSLSGATSGNTIYF TGTGCCAGCAGCCTTTCAGGGGCCACCTCTGGAAACACCATATATTTT - TRBJ1-3 - TRBV13
CASRTGLEQYF TGTGCCAGTAGAACAGGGTTGGAGCAGTACTTC - TRBJ2-7 - TRBV19
CASSLGGQGKYEQYF TGTGCCAGCAGCTTAGGGGGGCAGGGGAAGTACGAGCAGTACTTC - TRBJ2-7 - TRBV7-2
CASSPPGGSYYGYTF TGTGCCAGCAGCCCTCCCGGGGGGAGCTACTATGGCTACACCTTC - TRBJ1-2 - TRBV28
CASRPPGTGELFF TGTGCCAGCAGGCCCCCGGGCACCGGGGAGCTGTTTTTT few TRBJ2-2 - TRBV7-2
CASSQGRDRGSPGNTIYF TGTGCCAGCAGCCAAGGCCGGGACAGGGGGTCGCCTGGAAACACCATATATTTT few TRBJ1-3 TRBD1 TRBV4-2